Listed below are T cell receptor beta chains from one sample, sequenced in a study of blood T cell repertoires in COVID-19. Generated by immunoSEQ multiplex PCR, the TCRdb table keeps only in-frame clones and is missing some. The sample has approximately 260,000 clones, approximately 89% seen once. The sample was peripheral blood. The receptors were sampled from a woman between 65 and 79 years old with COVID-19, enrolled during active disease. The CDR3 runs from the conserved cysteine through the conserved F or W. Fields, in order: D gene, J gene, clone size, V gene, CDR3 DNA, CDR3 protein. The D gene is left open where the match is weak. The size of a clone is reported for some rows only, either as once, few or many, or as a class for expanded clones.

d_gene: .; j_gene: TRBJ1-2; abundance: .; v_gene: TRBV7-2; CDR3nt: TGTGCCAGCAGCTCCACCTGGACGGGGAACTATGGCTACACCTTC; CDR3aa: CASSSTWTGNYGYTF
d_gene: .; j_gene: TRBJ1-2; abundance: .; v_gene: TRBV4-2; CDR3nt: TGTGCTACAGGTGGTAGAAAGGGCTACACCTTC; CDR3aa: CATGGRKGYTF
d_gene: TRBD2; j_gene: TRBJ2-5; abundance: .; v_gene: TRBV5-5; CDR3nt: TGTGCCAGCAGCTTGGGGTTCTCGACTAGCGGGCAAGAGACCCAGTACTTC; CDR3aa: CASSLGFSTSGQETQYF
d_gene: .; j_gene: TRBJ2-6; abundance: .; v_gene: TRBV5-1; CDR3nt: TGCGCCAGCACGGTCTCTGGGGCCAACGTCCTGACTTTC; CDR3aa: CASTVSGANVLTF
d_gene: TRBD1; j_gene: TRBJ1-6; abundance: .; v_gene: TRBV11-2; CDR3nt: TGTGCCAGCAGCTTGGGACAGGGAAATTCACCCCTCCACTTT; CDR3aa: CASSLGQGNSPLHF
d_gene: .; j_gene: TRBJ2-2; abundance: .; v_gene: TRBV12-5; CDR3nt: TGTGCTAGTGGTTTGGACGGGGGCACCGGGGAGCTGTTTTTT; CDR3aa: CASGLDGGTGELFF
d_gene: .; j_gene: TRBJ2-5; abundance: .; v_gene: TRBV3-1/TRBV3-2; CDR3nt: TGTGCCAGCAGCCAAACCCGGGAAGAGACCCAGTACTTC; CDR3aa: CASSQTREETQYF
d_gene: .; j_gene: TRBJ2-1; abundance: few; v_gene: TRBV30; CDR3nt: TGTGCCTGGACGGGCGGGAACTCCTACAATGAGCAGTTCTTC; CDR3aa: CAWTGGNSYNEQFF
d_gene: .; j_gene: TRBJ2-3; abundance: .; v_gene: TRBV2; CDR3nt: TGTGCCAGCAGTGTTCTACTAGAAGTGAAGGCAGATACGCAGTATTTT; CDR3aa: CASSVLLEVKADTQYF
d_gene: .; j_gene: TRBJ1-4; abundance: .; v_gene: TRBV5-1; CDR3nt: TGCGCCAGCAGCTTACAAACAGGGTCGGATCGGGAAAAACTGTTTTTT; CDR3aa: CASSLQTGSDREKLFF
d_gene: TRBD1; j_gene: TRBJ1-4; abundance: once; v_gene: TRBV4-2; CDR3nt: TGTGCCAGCAGCCAACCGGGACAGGGATGGATTGAAAAACTGCTTTTT; CDR3aa: CASSQPGQGWIEKLLF
d_gene: .; j_gene: TRBJ1-5; abundance: .; v_gene: TRBV4-3; CDR3nt: TGCGCCAGCAGCCAAGATGCGGATCAGCCCCAGCATTTT; CDR3aa: CASSQDADQPQHF
d_gene: .; j_gene: TRBJ1-1; abundance: .; v_gene: TRBV11-2; CDR3nt: TGTGCCAGCCGGGTGGGGGGGTGGCACACTGAAGCTTTCTTT; CDR3aa: CASRVGGWHTEAFF
d_gene: .; j_gene: TRBJ2-1; abundance: .; v_gene: TRBV11-3; CDR3nt: TGTGCCAGCAGCTTAGTTTGGCAGTACAATGAGCAGTTCTTC; CDR3aa: CASSLVWQYNEQFF
d_gene: TRBD1; j_gene: TRBJ1-1; abundance: .; v_gene: TRBV3-1/TRBV3-2; CDR3nt: TGTGCCAGCAGCCGCCGCGGGACAGGGGATTTCTTT; CDR3aa: CASSRRGTGDFF
d_gene: TRBD2; j_gene: TRBJ2-3; abundance: .; v_gene: TRBV6-2/TRBV6-3; CDR3nt: TGTGCCAGCAGTTACTTTGGGAGGGCCGGAGATACGCAGTATTTT; CDR3aa: CASSYFGRAGDTQYF
d_gene: .; j_gene: TRBJ2-3; abundance: once; v_gene: TRBV2; CDR3nt: TGTGCCAGCAGTCAGGTAGATACGCAGTATTTT; CDR3aa: CASSQVDTQYF
d_gene: TRBD1; j_gene: TRBJ1-6; abundance: once; v_gene: TRBV13; CDR3nt: TGTGCCAGCAGCACAACGGGACAGCGAGGAAAAAGATCACCCCTCCACTTT; CDR3aa: CASSTTGQRGKRSPLHF
d_gene: TRBD1; j_gene: TRBJ2-3; abundance: .; v_gene: TRBV5-1; CDR3nt: TGCGCCAGCAGCTTCCTACAGGGGACGGCAGATACGCAGTATTTT; CDR3aa: CASSFLQGTADTQYF
d_gene: TRBD1; j_gene: TRBJ1-1; abundance: .; v_gene: TRBV7-9; CDR3nt: TGTGCCAGCAGCGATCGGACAGGGGGCCCTGAAGCTTTCTTT; CDR3aa: CASSDRTGGPEAFF
d_gene: TRBD1; j_gene: TRBJ1-6; abundance: few; v_gene: TRBV6-5; CDR3nt: TGTGCCAGCAGGTTGACAGGGGACAATTCACCCCTCCACTTT; CDR3aa: CASRLTGDNSPLHF
d_gene: .; j_gene: TRBJ1-2; abundance: once; v_gene: TRBV20-1; CDR3nt: TGCAGTGGGTTGGCCCCGAAACCCTTC; CDR3aa: CSGLAPKPF
d_gene: .; j_gene: TRBJ1-2; abundance: .; v_gene: TRBV6-5; CDR3nt: TGTGCCAGCAGGTCTCGACAGGCCGTCTATGGCTACACCTTC; CDR3aa: CASRSRQAVYGYTF
d_gene: TRBD2; j_gene: TRBJ2-7; abundance: .; v_gene: TRBV3-1/TRBV3-2; CDR3nt: TGTGCCAGCAGCCCGGGACTAGCGCAACGCTACGAGCAGTACTTC; CDR3aa: CASSPGLAQRYEQYF
d_gene: TRBD1; j_gene: TRBJ2-7; abundance: .; v_gene: TRBV18; CDR3nt: TGTGCCAGCTCACCACGAGACAGGGGGTACGAGCAGTACTTC; CDR3aa: CASSPRDRGYEQYF
d_gene: .; j_gene: TRBJ1-4; abundance: .; v_gene: TRBV5-5; CDR3nt: TGTGCCAGCAGCTTCAGGGGTAGGGAAAAACTGTTTTTT; CDR3aa: CASSFRGREKLFF
d_gene: .; j_gene: TRBJ1-3; abundance: .; v_gene: TRBV5-1; CDR3nt: TGCGCCAGCAGCCAAACGACAGGATCTGGAAACACCATATATTTT; CDR3aa: CASSQTTGSGNTIYF
d_gene: TRBD1; j_gene: TRBJ2-3; abundance: .; v_gene: TRBV19; CDR3nt: TGTGCCAGTAGAAAACAGGGGGCGTTGGGCACAGATACGCAGTATTTT; CDR3aa: CASRKQGALGTDTQYF
d_gene: TRBD2; j_gene: TRBJ2-1; abundance: .; v_gene: TRBV25-1; CDR3nt: TGTGCCAGCAGAGAGCGGGAGGTCGGTGAGCAGTTCTTC; CDR3aa: CASREREVGEQFF
d_gene: TRBD2; j_gene: TRBJ2-1; abundance: .; v_gene: TRBV7-6; CDR3nt: TGTGCCAGCAGCCAGGGACTAGCGGGAGGGCCTCATGAGCAGTTCTTC; CDR3aa: CASSQGLAGGPHEQFF
d_gene: .; j_gene: TRBJ1-2; abundance: .; v_gene: TRBV5-6; CDR3nt: TGTGCCAGCAGCTTCGCAGGAGGCTATGGCTACACCTTC; CDR3aa: CASSFAGGYGYTF
d_gene: .; j_gene: TRBJ1-2; abundance: .; v_gene: TRBV10-3; CDR3nt: TGTGCCACAGGAGTCAGGGGCTTAAACTATGGCTACACCTTC; CDR3aa: CATGVRGLNYGYTF
d_gene: .; j_gene: TRBJ1-1; abundance: .; v_gene: TRBV2; CDR3nt: TGTGCCAGCAGTGAAGCGCTTGACACAGCGAACACTGAAGCTTTCTTT; CDR3aa: CASSEALDTANTEAFF
d_gene: TRBD2; j_gene: TRBJ2-5; abundance: .; v_gene: TRBV4-1; CDR3nt: TGCGCCAGCAGCTTACGGGGGACTAGCGGGACGATCCAAGAGACCCAGTACTTC; CDR3aa: CASSLRGTSGTIQETQYF
d_gene: .; j_gene: TRBJ2-1; abundance: .; v_gene: TRBV9; CDR3nt: TGTGCCAGCAGCGTAGGGATAGCGAGCTCCTACAATGAGCAGTTCTTC; CDR3aa: CASSVGIASSYNEQFF
d_gene: TRBD1; j_gene: TRBJ2-3; abundance: once; v_gene: TRBV19; CDR3nt: TGTGCCACCGGGCGACAGGGGGAGATCTTGGGGCAGTATTTT; CDR3aa: CATGRQGEILGQYF
d_gene: .; j_gene: TRBJ1-2; abundance: .; v_gene: TRBV10-3; CDR3nt: TGTGCCATCGGATGGGGGGACTATGGCTACACCTTC; CDR3aa: CAIGWGDYGYTF
d_gene: TRBD1; j_gene: TRBJ2-6; abundance: .; v_gene: TRBV5-6; CDR3nt: TGTGCCAGCAGACACACCCGGACAGGGGGCTATGTGGGGGCCAACGTCCTGACTTTC; CDR3aa: CASRHTRTGGYVGANVLTF
d_gene: .; j_gene: TRBJ1-1; abundance: .; v_gene: TRBV5-1; CDR3nt: TGCGCCAGCAGCTTGGCGGGAGGGGGTCTGAACACTGAAGCTTTCTTT; CDR3aa: CASSLAGGGLNTEAFF
d_gene: .; j_gene: TRBJ1-5; abundance: .; v_gene: TRBV30; CDR3nt: TGTGCCTGGAGTAAGGGCAGGGCTAGGCAGCCCCAGCATTTT; CDR3aa: CAWSKGRARQPQHF
d_gene: TRBD2; j_gene: TRBJ2-1; abundance: .; v_gene: TRBV12-3/TRBV12-4; CDR3nt: TGTGCCAGCAGTTTTGGGGGAGGGAGTGAGCAGTTCTTC; CDR3aa: CASSFGGGSEQFF
d_gene: TRBD1; j_gene: TRBJ2-7; abundance: .; v_gene: TRBV6-5; CDR3nt: TGTGCCAGCAGACACCCACAGGGGGCAATCTACGAGCAGTACTTC; CDR3aa: CASRHPQGAIYEQYF
d_gene: TRBD1; j_gene: TRBJ2-7; abundance: .; v_gene: TRBV28; CDR3nt: TGTGCCAGCACAACCCCCGGGACAGGGCGCGGCTACGAGCAGTACTTC; CDR3aa: CASTTPGTGRGYEQYF
d_gene: TRBD1; j_gene: TRBJ1-3; abundance: .; v_gene: TRBV5-1; CDR3nt: TGCGCCAGCAGCTTGGTTTTAGCAGGGGGCCCTGGAAACACCATATATTTT; CDR3aa: CASSLVLAGGPGNTIYF
d_gene: .; j_gene: TRBJ2-7; abundance: .; v_gene: TRBV11-3; CDR3nt: TGTGCCAGCAGCTTAGGCGGCCGAGACTACGAGCAGTACTTC; CDR3aa: CASSLGGRDYEQYF
d_gene: TRBD2; j_gene: TRBJ2-1; abundance: .; v_gene: TRBV12-3/TRBV12-4; CDR3nt: TGTGCCAGCAGTTCCCGACTAGCGGGATATCTGTTCTTC; CDR3aa: CASSSRLAGYLFF